A selection of T cell receptor beta chains follows, all from one sample in a study of T cell responses to AZD1222 COVID-19 vaccine. Libraries were prepared by immunoSEQ multiplex PCR; TCRdb keeps only in-frame clonotypes and omits some of them. Found here are approximately 150,000 clones, around 94% of them singletons; the top ten hold around 1.3%. Sequencing was performed on peripheral blood, taken on day 0 of AZD1222 vaccination. These receptors were obtained from an adult in good health. Each CDR3 is given with its conserved first and last residue. The D gene is left open where the match is weak. The size of a clone is reported for some rows only, either as once, few or many, or as a class for expanded clones.

CDR3nt	CDR3aa	j_gene	v_gene	d_gene	abundance
TGCGCCAGCAGCCAAGAACTGGGGAGGGTCGGAAAGACTGAAGCTTTCTTT	CASSQELGRVGKTEAFF	TRBJ1-1	TRBV4-1	-	once
TGTGCCAGCAGCACCTCCGGGATTCAGGTCCTGTTGTTTTTT	CASSTSGIQVLLFF	TRBJ1-4	TRBV6-5	-	-
TGCACCAGCAGCCAAGGACCCGAGGGAGGACTAGCGTGTAATGAGCAGTTCTTC	CTSSQGPEGGLACNEQFF	TRBJ2-1	TRBV1	-	-
TGTGCCAGCAGTTACTCGAATTGGGCAGGGAAGAGTGAAAAACTGTTTTTT	CASSYSNWAGKSEKLFF	TRBJ1-4	TRBV6-2/TRBV6-3	-	once
TGTGCCAGTAGTATCTGGACAGGGGACCAGCCCCAGCATTTT	CASSIWTGDQPQHF	TRBJ1-5	TRBV19	TRBD1	-
TGTGCCAGCAGTTACTCTCCGGGACAGGGCACCGGGGAGCTGTTTTTT	CASSYSPGQGTGELFF	TRBJ2-2	TRBV27	TRBD1	-
TGTGCCAGCTCACCTAGCGGGTTGAACACTGAAGCTTTCTTT	CASSPSGLNTEAFF	TRBJ1-1	TRBV18	-	-
TGCGCCAGCAGCTTTCTACAGGGGGGGCGGGAGACCCAGTACTTC	CASSFLQGGRETQYF	TRBJ2-5	TRBV5-1	-	once
TGTGCCACCAGCAGAGATGTTGCAGCTTCACCCCTCCACTTT	CATSRDVAASPLHF	TRBJ1-6	TRBV15	-	-
TGTGCCAGCAGTTCTATTGGTGAGATGGCTGAAGCTTTCTTT	CASSSIGEMAEAFF	TRBJ1-1	TRBV28	-	-
TGTGCCAGCAGCCGATCTTCTAACACTGAAGCTTTCTTT	CASSRSSNTEAFF	TRBJ1-1	TRBV12-3/TRBV12-4	-	-
TGTGCCAGCAGCACCCCCCCTCGGACCCCGGGCAACCAAGAGACCCAGTACTTC	CASSTPPRTPGNQETQYF	TRBJ2-5	TRBV7-6	-	once
TGTGCCAGCAGCCAAGATCCTGGACAGGCAATCTCTGGAAACACCATATATTTT	CASSQDPGQAISGNTIYF	TRBJ1-3	TRBV4-2	TRBD1	-
TGTGCCAGCAGCTTAAGGATGAATGAAAAACTGTTTTTT	CASSLRMNEKLFF	TRBJ1-4	TRBV7-8	-	-
TGTGCCAGTAGAAACAGACCGTTCACCTCGAAGCCCCAGCATTTT	CASRNRPFTSKPQHF	TRBJ1-5	TRBV19	-	-
TGCGCCAGCAGCTTGTCCATCTCCGCCCCACGACACTATGGCTACACCTTC	CASSLSISAPRHYGYTF	TRBJ1-2	TRBV5-1	-	-
TGTGCCAACAGCAAACCCGGACAGGGGGGTCCCGGGGAGCTGTTTTTT	CANSKPGQGGPGELFF	TRBJ2-2	TRBV21-1	-	-
TGTGCCACCCAAAAACGGGAGGGTAACACCGGGGAGCTGTTTTTT	CATQKREGNTGELFF	TRBJ2-2	TRBV3-1/TRBV3-2	TRBD2	-
TGTGCCAGCAGCAGGGACGGCTATGGCTACACCTTC	CASSRDGYGYTF	TRBJ1-2	TRBV2	-	-
TGCAGCGTTGAAGTCGGATTCTCTGGAAACACCATATATTTT	CSVEVGFSGNTIYF	TRBJ1-3	TRBV29-1	-	once
TGCGCCAGCAGCCAAGATGCAGGGGGCGTCTACAATGAGCAGTTCTTC	CASSQDAGGVYNEQFF	TRBJ2-1	TRBV4-1	TRBD1	-
TGTGCCAGTAGTATTTCACAGGGAGACACAGATACGCAGTATTTT	CASSISQGDTDTQYF	TRBJ2-3	TRBV19	-	-
TGTGCCAGCAGCGTCTCCCTTGGGGTTAGCGGCTACAATGAGCAGTTCTTC	CASSVSLGVSGYNEQFF	TRBJ2-1	TRBV9	-	-
TGTGCCAGCAGTGAAGAACTAGCGGGACCCAATGAGCAGTTCTTC	CASSEELAGPNEQFF	TRBJ2-1	TRBV2	TRBD2	-
TGTGCCAGTAGTATCCCCCCCTTCAATGAGCAGTTCTTC	CASSIPPFNEQFF	TRBJ2-1	TRBV19	-	-
TGTGCAAGTCGCTTCCTCGGATGGGGACAGGGACATAATACGCAGTATTTT	CASRFLGWGQGHNTQYF	TRBJ2-3	TRBV12-2	-	-
TGTGCCAGCGACAGGGGGCGCACCGGTCAGCCCCAGCATTTT	CASDRGRTGQPQHF	TRBJ1-5	TRBV2	TRBD1	-
TGTGCCAGCAGTGGCTTAGCGGGAGCAGATACGCAGTATTTT	CASSGLAGADTQYF	TRBJ2-3	TRBV6-2/TRBV6-3	TRBD2	-
TGTGCCAGCAGTAAAGAAGGAAGGGTAGTTCAGCCCCAGCATTTT	CASSKEGRVVQPQHF	TRBJ1-5	TRBV2	-	-
TGTGCCAGCAGTTACTCTCTACAAGTTAGCAATCAGCCCCAGCATTTT	CASSYSLQVSNQPQHF	TRBJ1-5	TRBV6-6	-	-
TGTGCCAGCAGTTCCGGGGCCCTCGTGACCCAGTACTTC	CASSSGALVTQYF	TRBJ2-5	TRBV28	-	-
TGTGCCAGCTCACTCGGGACCAGTTCCTATCAGCCCCAGCATTTT	CASSLGTSSYQPQHF	TRBJ1-5	TRBV18	-	-
TGTGCCAGCAGCCCACATCTCGCGGGACACTCAAATGAGCAGTTCTTC	CASSPHLAGHSNEQFF	TRBJ2-1	TRBV7-9	-	-
TGTGCCAGCAGCTTGGATCCCAATGAGCAGTTCTTC	CASSLDPNEQFF	TRBJ2-1	TRBV5-4	-	-
TGTGCCAGCAGCCTGGGGGGAGGGACAAAGCATGAAAAACTGTTTTTT	CASSLGGGTKHEKLFF	TRBJ1-4	TRBV5-6	-	-
TGTGCAGCGGACAGGCGGTCCACTGAAGCTTTCTTT	CAADRRSTEAFF	TRBJ1-1	TRBV30	TRBD1	-
TGTGCCAGCAGTTCCGCGGTAGAGAACACTGAAGCTTTCTTT	CASSSAVENTEAFF	TRBJ1-1	TRBV6-6	-	-
TGTGCCAGCAGCCCGCGACTTGGCGGCAATGAGCAGTTCTTC	CASSPRLGGNEQFF	TRBJ2-1	TRBV7-3	-	-
TGTGCCAGCGGGAGGGCCGGCAATGAGCAGTTCTTC	CASGRAGNEQFF	TRBJ2-1	TRBV3-1/TRBV3-2	TRBD2	-
TGTGCCAGCAGTACTCAGGGCCTGAACACCGGGGAGCTGTTTTTT	CASSTQGLNTGELFF	TRBJ2-2	TRBV6-4	-	once
TGTGCCAGCAGTTCCGGGACAGGAGCCACTGAAGCTTTCTTT	CASSSGTGATEAFF	TRBJ1-1	TRBV2	TRBD1	-
TGTGCCAGCAGCTTAGGCGGGAGGCGTCAAGAGACCCAGTACTTC	CASSLGGRRQETQYF	TRBJ2-5	TRBV7-6	TRBD2	-